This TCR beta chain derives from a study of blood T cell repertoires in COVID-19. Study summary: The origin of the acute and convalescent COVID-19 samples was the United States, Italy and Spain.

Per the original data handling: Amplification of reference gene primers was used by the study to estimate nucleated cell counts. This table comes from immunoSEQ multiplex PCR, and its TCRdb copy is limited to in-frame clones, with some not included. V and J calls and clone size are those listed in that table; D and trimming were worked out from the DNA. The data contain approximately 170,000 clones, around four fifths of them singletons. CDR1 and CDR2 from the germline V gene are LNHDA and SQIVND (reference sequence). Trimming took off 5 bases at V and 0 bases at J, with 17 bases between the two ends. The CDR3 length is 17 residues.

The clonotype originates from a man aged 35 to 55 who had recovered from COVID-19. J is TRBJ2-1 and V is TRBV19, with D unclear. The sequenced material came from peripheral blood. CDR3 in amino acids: CASSVFSLQSSYNEQFF. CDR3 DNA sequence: TGTGCCAGTAGTGTCTTTAGCCTCCAAAGCTCCTACAATGAGCAGTTCTTC.